These 19 T cell receptor beta chains originate from one sample sequenced in a study of T-cell reconstitution after alpha-beta-depleted transplantation in children. A TCRbeta library incorporating unique molecular identifiers was prepared. TCRdb ran MiXCR on the PCR reads and lists one entry per CDR3 protein. Among 300,000 to 400,000 distinct CDR3 sequences listed, roughly 13% were seen once. Sequencing used PBMCs, obtained from the stem cell graft. The receptor source for this set is a human donor who donated a stem cell graft to a child with Fanconi anemia.

There are a few counts of this clonotype. The chain joins TRBV7-2 to TRBJ1-5, with 7 bases that match TRBD1. V dropped 5 bases and J dropped 7; count of bases not matched to a gene: 8. The CDR3 has 14 residues. The germline V gene has CDR1 SGHTA and CDR2 FQGNSA. CDR3 coding DNA: TGTGCCAGCAGCCCGACAGGGTCGGTACAGCCCCAGCATTTT. Its protein is CASSPTGSVQPQHF.

The chain employs TRBV12-3 or TRBV12-4 and TRBJ2-2; 8 nucleotides match TRBD1. The CDR3 spans 14 residues. J lost 3 bases, V lost 7 bases, and 4 bases had no gene match. CDR3 amino acids: CASTGTGYTGELFF. In DNA form, the CDR3 reads TGTGCCAGCACCGGGACAGGCTACACCGGGGAGCTGTTTTTT.

In DNA form, the CDR3 reads TGTGCCACCAACCCGACCACCCCTAGGGCGGGGGGTCGAGAGACCCAGTACTTC. It yields the protein CATNPTTPRAGGRETQYF. V gene TRBV15 combines with J gene TRBJ2-5; 8 bases fit TRBD2. The CDR3 covers 18 residues. The germline CDR1 and CDR2 sequences are LNHNV and YYDKDF (reference sequence). J lost 4 bases, V lost 7 bases, and 20 bases had no gene match.

This clonotype was seen only a few times. The J gene is TRBJ2-2, the V gene TRBV12-3 or TRBV12-4, with 8 bases identical to TRBD1. This CDR3 has 14 amino acids. After removal of 6 bases from V and 5 bases from J, the junction contained 5 bases not matched to a gene. CDR3 nucleotides: TGTGCCAGCAGGAGACAGGGGTATACCGGGGAGCTGTTTTTT. This translates into CASRRQGYTGELFF.

This clonotype came up a few times. The V call is TRBV7-9, the J call TRBJ1-1, with a weak D call TRBD1 (5 bases). The CDR3 is 12 amino acids. The V end was cut by 3 bases, the J end by 7 bases, with 9 bases between. Germline values: CDR1 SEHNR, CDR2 FQNEAQ (reference sequence). CDR3 loop: CASSFDSFEAFF. For the CDR3, the DNA is TGTGCCAGCAGCTTCGACAGCTTTGAAGCTTTCTTT.

The J gene is TRBJ2-5, the V gene TRBV20-1; D not certain. Germline values: CDR1 DFQATT, CDR2 SNEGSKA (reference sequence). Trimming took 2 bases from V and 2 from J, leaving 12 bases between them. The CDR3 is 14 amino acids. The CDR3 sequence is CSARLLAAQETQYF. CDR3 coding DNA: TGCAGTGCTAGATTGTTGGCGGCGCAAGAGACCCAGTACTTC.

Many counts were recorded for this clonotype. J is TRBJ1-1 and V is TRBV20-1; no clear D. Trimming shortened V by 3 bases and J by 1 base, and 15 bases separated the two germline ends. Germline V gene sequence: CDR1 DFQATT, CDR2 SNEGSKA (reference sequence). The CDR3 consists of 15 residues. The CDR3 DNA sequence: TGCAGTGCTAGTTATTGGCCCAGAGAGAACACTGAAGCTTTCTTT. It is translated as CSASYWPRENTEAFF.

This clonotype was observed at least ten times. Here the CDR3 DNA reads TGTGCCAGCAGCTTAACGCGGGGGGATTACAATGAGCAGTTCTTC. Amino acid sequence: CASSLTRGDYNEQFF. The chain has TRBV7-8 and TRBJ2-1; 8 nucleotides agree with TRBD2. The ends lost 2 bases at V and 4 bases at J; junction bases unmatched: 4. In germline, CDR1 is SGHVS, CDR2 FQNEAQ. The CDR3 length is 15 residues. The entire variable domain, with the rest obtained from reference TRBV7-8 and TRBJ2-1, is as follows: GAGVSQSPRYKVAKRGQDVALRCDPISGHVSLFWYQQALGQGPEFLTYFQNEAQLDKSGLPSDRFFAERPEGSVSTLKIQRTQQEDSAVYLCASSLTRGDYNEQFFGPGTRLTVL.

The chain links TRBV20-1 to TRBJ1-5; D ambiguous. Germline V gene sequence: CDR1 DFQATT, CDR2 SNEGSKA (reference sequence). V was trimmed by 4 bases and J by 2 bases, leaving 9 bases between them. CDR3 length: 13 residues. The CDR3 DNA follows: TGCAGTGCTATTCGGCTCGGCAATCAGCCCCAGCATTTT. It encodes CSAIRLGNQPQHF.

This clonotype was counted ten times or more. The J gene is TRBJ1-1, the V gene TRBV20-1, with D uncertain. Germline V gene sequence: CDR1 DFQATT, CDR2 SNEGSKA (reference sequence). V shed 4 bases and J shed 2 bases, with 14 bases lying between them. The CDR3 is 14 residues long. CDR3 loop: CSANVDGSNTEAFF. For the CDR3, the DNA is TGCAGTGCTAACGTAGACGGCTCTAACACTGAAGCTTTCTTT.

In its sample, this clonotype was seen a few times. The genes are TRBV7-2 and TRBJ1-1; the match to TRBD1 covers 7 bases. The CDR3 loop spans 15 amino acids. V lost 6 bases and J lost 4; bases outside the gene matches: 11. Germline loops: CDR1 SGHTA, CDR2 FQGNSA. Here the CDR3 reads CASSSIRQGSTEAFF. The CDR3, as DNA: TGTGCCAGCAGTTCAATCAGACAGGGAAGCACTGAAGCTTTCTTT.

As concerns this clonotype: The CDR3 does not close with the conserved phenylalanine or tryptophan, likely indicating a read error. The V gene is TRBV27, the J gene TRBJ2-5; TRBD2 might be the D (5 bases). The V and J ends lost 5 bases and 3 bases respectively, with 13 bases between them. Germline assignment: CDR1 MNHEY and CDR2 SMNVEV (reference sequence). CDR3 length: 14 residues. This CDR3 is CASSPGLRKETQYY. The DNA of the CDR3 is TGTGCCAGCAGTCCCGGACTCAGAAAAGAGACCCAGTACTAC.

This clonotype was seen a handful of times. The V and J genes are TRBV25-1 and TRBJ2-1; possibly TRBD2 for D (5 bases). This CDR3 is built from 11 residues. CDR1 is MGHDK, CDR2 SYGVNS, per germline. Trimming left V 7 bases short and J 9 bases short, with 10 bases between. The CDR3 region has the DNA TGTGCCAGCAAAGGACTCGGTGAGCAGTTCTTC. Protein: CASKGLGEQFF. Filled out from reference TRBV25-1 and TRBJ2-1, the complete variable domain reads EADIYQTPRYLVIGTGKKITLECSQTMGHDKMYWYQQDPGMELHLIHYSYGVNSTEKGDLSSESTVSRIRTEHFPLTLESARPSHTSQYLCASKGLGEQFFGPGTRLTVL.

This chain uses TRBV19 with TRBJ1-2; 7 bases match TRBD1. The J segment lost 8 bases and the V segment lost 4 bases, leaving 13 bases of the junction unmatched. Germline CDR1 reads LNHDA; CDR2 reads SQIVND (reference sequence). The CDR3 extends over 15 amino acids. The DNA of the CDR3 is TGTGCCAGTAGTACGAGGACAGGCTTCGGGAAAGGCTACACCTTC. Its translation is CASSTRTGFGKGYTF.

This clonotype was observed a handful of times. V is TRBV20-1 and J is TRBJ2-5; TRBD2 agrees at 8 bases. The CDR3 spans 14 residues. CDR1 is DFQATT and CDR2 is SNEGSKA in the germline V gene (reference sequence). Germline trimming cut 6 bases from V and 1 base from J; bases unmatched to any gene: 7. CDR3 protein: CSAPRGGAQETQYF. CDR3 DNA: TGCAGTGCCCCCCGGGGGGGGGCCCAAGAGACCCAGTACTTC.

In DNA, the CDR3 is TGTGCCAGCAGTTACTCGATGGGTTCACCCCTCCACTTT. Translated, it gives CASSYSMGSPLHF. The J gene is TRBJ1-6, the V gene TRBV6-6; D unresolved. The germline V and J ends were trimmed by 0 bases and 9 bases, with 6 bases remaining between them. CDR1 and CDR2 (germline): MNHNY, SVGAGI (reference sequence). This CDR3 contains 13 residues.

This clonotype was observed a handful of times. V usage is TRBV5-1 and J usage is TRBJ2-1; the D gene is possibly TRBD1 (5 bases). Trimming stripped 0 bases from V and 5 bases from J, with 18 bases between. The V gene's germline CDR1 is SGHRS and CDR2 YFSETQ. This CDR3 comprises 17 residues. Written as DNA, the CDR3 is TGCGCCAGCAGCTTGGTTATTGGACACCAACCCAACAATGAGCAGTTCTTC. This codes for CASSLVIGHQPNNEQFF.

The chain carries TRBV27 and TRBJ2-3; D ambiguous. The CDR3 extends over 14 amino acids. Germline CDR1 is MNHEY and CDR2 is SMNVEV (reference sequence). Trimming took 3 bases from V and 6 from J, leaving 13 bases between them. CDR3 DNA: TGTGCCAGCAGTTTTTTGGGCCGAGGTGATACGCAGTATTTT. Protein: CASSFLGRGDTQYF.

This rearrangement joins TRBV20-1 to TRBJ2-7, with a possible D match to TRBD2 (6 bases). The CDR3 length is 14 residues. The V end was cut by 5 bases, the J end by 2 bases, with 16 bases between. CDR1 is DFQATT, CDR2 SNEGSKA, per germline (reference sequence). The CDR3 loop reads CSAHATEGPYEQYF. Here the CDR3 DNA reads TGCAGTGCTCATGCGACGGAGGGACCCTACGAGCAGTACTTC.